This T cell receptor beta chain was documented in a study of shared clonotypes between healthy human individuals. Whole-study findings and limits: Memory subsets had estimated richness that was generally smaller than that of naive subsets.

Donation came from healthy HIV-negative adults that had no recent acute infections or vaccinations. This clone was observed a handful of times. Its target is unknown. Once extracted for a subset, genomic DNA was divided evenly among several immunoSEQ plates. Repertoires were generated with immunoSEQ multiplex PCR, while TCRdb's copy carries only in-frame clones and drops some. This sample yields approximately 320,000 clones, of which around 86% are seen a single time; 15% to 20% belongs to the top ten. J gave up 3 bases and V 4 bases, and 4 bases lay outside the gene matches. This CDR3 region has 13 residues. Germline CDR1 and CDR2: GTSNPN and SVGIG (reference sequence).

The gene calls are TRBV30 and TRBJ2-3; 7 nucleotides line up with TRBD2. Sequences were obtained from memory CD8+ T cells sorted from blood. As to subset: CD45RO+ cells pooled with CCR7-negative TemRA cells. This receptor was taken from a man aged 18 to 30 in good health. The CDR3 DNA follows: TGTGCCTGGACCGACGGGGGGACAGATACGCAGTATTTT. Its translation: CAWTDGGTDTQYF. Looking up the rest from reference TRBV30 and TRBJ2-3 gives the full variable domain: SQTIHQWPATLVQPVGSPLSLECTVEGTSNPNLYWYRQAAGRGLQLLFYSVGIGQISSEVPQNLSASRPQDRQFILSSKKLLLSDSGFYLCAWTDGGTDTQYFGPGTRLTVL.